These 17 T cell receptor beta chains were sequenced from one sample in a study of metastatic and nonmetastatic thyroid tumors. TCRdb re-analyzed the PCR reads through MiXCR. The sample holds 20,000 to 30,000 clones; roughly 12% are singletons and the top ten take 13% to 15%. There were no patients who had received any treatment before thyroid surgery. Sequences were obtained from blood. These receptors were collected from a female donor with papillary thyroid cancer or a benign thyroid nodule (not recorded which). Some clones in this sample may be carry-over from other donors' samples.

This clone has more than one count but fewer than ten. The rearrangement uses TRBV11-2 and TRBJ2-3; 8 positions agree with TRBD2. The germline V gene encodes CDR1 SGHAT and CDR2 FQNNGV. With V trimmed by 5 bases and J by 2 bases, 6 bases remained unmatched. This CDR3 spans 15 amino acids. The DNA for the CDR3 is TGTGCCAGCAGCCAGACTAGCGTGATCACAGATACGCAGTATTTT. Its translation is CASSQTSVITDTQYF.

On this clone itself: Compared with germline, one end of the junction differs, possibly owing to a read error. This chain connects TRBV7-9 to TRBJ2-7; possible D gene TRBD2, 6 bases. CDR1 and CDR2 from the germline V gene are SEHNR and FQNEAQ (reference sequence). The length of the CDR3 is 15 residues. The CDR3 is CSSSHRESRIYEQCF. For the CDR3, the DNA is TGTTCCAGCAGCCACCGGGAGAGTAGGATCTACGAGCAGTGCTTC.

The CDR3 sequence is CGSSVDRVGGYTF. The CDR3, as DNA: TGTGGGAGCAGTGTAGACAGGGTGGGTGGCTACACCTTC. J is TRBJ1-2 and V is TRBV6-1; 7 nucleotides line up with TRBD1. From germline, CDR1 is MNHNS and CDR2 SASEGT. The CDR3 totals 13 residues.

This clone was observed at least ten times. The rearrangement uses TRBV25-1 and TRBJ2-3; D is tentatively TRBD1 or TRBD2 (5 bases each). This CDR3 has 14 amino acids. V lost 4 bases and J lost 2, with 10 bases in between. The germline CDR1 and CDR2 sequences are MGHDK and SYGVNS. CDR3 loop: CASSGDGSTDTQYF. CDR3 coding DNA: TGTGCCAGCAGTGGGGACGGATCCACAGATACGCAGTATTTT.

This clone was found many times. The rearrangement uses TRBV29-1 and TRBJ2-2; 11 nucleotides align to TRBD1. The junction had 8 bases not matched to a gene; V was cut back by 7 bases and J by 4 bases. CDR3 size: 15 residues. Per the germline V gene, CDR1 is SQVTM and CDR2 is ANQGSEA. CDR3 nucleotide sequence: TGCAGCGGAAGGACAGGGGGCGATGGCACCGGGGAGCTGTTTTTT. It specifies CSGRTGGDGTGELFF.

This rearrangement joins TRBV24-1 to TRBJ2-3, with D maybe TRBD2 (5 bases). This CDR3 is built from 18 residues. Germline CDR1 and CDR2: KGHDR and SFDVKD. V was clipped by 5 bases and J by 4 bases, with 24 bases between them. CDR3 nucleotides: TGTGCCACCAGTGGCCCGACGGGATCTCCTATGGCGGCAGATACGCAGTATTTT. This gives the protein CATSGPTGSPMAADTQYF.

There are many counts of this clone. The V and J genes are TRBV6-6 and TRBJ2-1, with D tentatively TRBD2 (6 bases). The germline V gene encodes CDR1 MNHNY and CDR2 SVGAGI (reference sequence). The CDR3 runs to 15 residues. With 0 bases removed from V and 7 bases from J, the gap between germline ends came to 13 bases. The CDR3 DNA follows: TGTGCCAGCAGTTACTCGACGGGAGTGGGGAATGAGCAGTTCTTC. Protein: CASSYSTGVGNEQFF.

This clone was picked up many times. The chain has TRBV6-1 and TRBJ2-7; TRBD2 is a possible D gene (6 bases). This CDR3 is built from 14 residues. Germline V gene lookup returns CDR1 MNHNS and CDR2 SASEGT. Deletions cut 6 bases from V and 0 bases from J, with 12 bases between. The CDR3 nucleotides are TGTGCCAGCAGGGCACCCGGGGGCTCCTACGAGCAGTACTTC. Translated: CASRAPGGSYEQYF.

The V call is TRBV10-1, the J call TRBJ2-7; unclear D gene. The germline V and J ends were trimmed by 3 bases and 3 bases, with 3 bases remaining between them. There are 11 residues in the CDR3. The germline CDR1 and CDR2 sequences are WNHNN and SYGVQD (reference sequence). CDR3 sequence: CASSDGYEQYF. The CDR3 nucleotides read TGCGCCAGCAGTGACGGCTACGAGCAGTACTTC.

This clone was seen many times. The chain uses TRBV4-1 and TRBJ2-1, with no clear D. Germline assignment: CDR1 MGHRA and CDR2 YSYEKL. CDR3 length equals 16 residues. V lost 1 base to trimming and J lost 0 bases, with 10 bases between them. CDR3 amino acids: CASSQGWQSSYNEQFF. In DNA, the CDR3 is TGCGCCAGCAGCCAAGGTTGGCAGAGCTCCTACAATGAGCAGTTCTTC.

This clone was seen many times. Possible read error: a much larger clone is one base away. V is TRBV28 and J is TRBJ2-2, with 7 bases aligning to TRBD1. The CDR3 loop spans 13 amino acids. CDR1 and CDR2 (germline): MDHEN, SYDVKM. Trimming at V came to 4 bases and at J to 6 bases, leaving 2 bases not matched to a gene. CDR3 in amino acids: CASSYRGPGELFF. CDR3 bases: TGTGCCAGCAGTTACAGGGGACCCGGGGAGCTGTTTTTT.

This clone came up many times. The chain couples TRBV20-1 to TRBJ1-2; 8 positions match TRBD1. The CDR3 is 15 residues long. Losses at the gene ends were 0 bases for V and 6 bases for J; bases not matched to a gene: 9. CDR1 is DFQATT and CDR2 is SNEGSKA in the germline V gene (reference sequence). This CDR3 reads CSARDRRGRGHGYTF. In DNA form, the CDR3 reads TGCAGTGCTAGAGATCGGCGAGGCAGGGGGCATGGCTACACCTTC.

This rearrangement joins TRBV20-1 to TRBJ1-2; D not resolved. CDR3 size: 13 residues. Germline V gives CDR1 DFQATT, CDR2 SNEGSKA (reference sequence). V lost 2 bases to trimming and J lost 4 bases, with 11 bases between them. The CDR3 region has the DNA TGCAGTGCTAGACACGGCGGATCCTATGGCTACACCTTC. Amino acids: CSARHGGSYGYTF.

The V and J genes are TRBV15 and TRBJ2-7, with unresolved D. The germline V gene encodes CDR1 LNHNV and CDR2 YYDKDF (reference sequence). V was clipped by 4 bases and J by 0 bases, with 10 bases between them. The CDR3 has 14 amino acids. This CDR3 reads CATSISTDSYEQYF. DNA for the CDR3: TGTGCCACCAGCATATCTACAGACTCCTACGAGCAGTACTTC.

With regard to this clone: A read error may produce the germline difference seen at one junction end. This sequence joins TRBV19 and TRBJ1-1; tentative D call: TRBD1 (5 bases). Germline lookup yields CDR1 LNHDA and CDR2 SQIVND (reference sequence). The CDR3 is 14 residues long. CDR3 residues: CASRRQGMNTEAFF. The CDR3 coding sequence is TGCGCCAGTAGAAGGCAGGGAATGAACACTGAAGCTTTCTTT.

This clone was observed at least ten times. The chain carries TRBV10-3 and TRBJ1-3; perhaps TRBD1 as D (6 bases). Germline V lookup: CDR1 ENHRY, CDR2 SYGVKD. The CDR3 consists of 18 residues. The V end lost 0 bases, the J end lost 1 base, and 16 bases lay between the germline ends. The CDR3 sequence: CAISESILDRRSGNTIYF. DNA of the CDR3: TGTGCCATCAGTGAGTCGATCCTAGACAGGCGTTCTGGAAACACCATATATTTT.

The rearrangement joins TRBV12-3 or TRBV12-4 to TRBJ2-5, with no clear D. The CDR3 spans 13 residues. V was trimmed by 6 bases and J by 0 bases, leaving 8 bases between them. CDR3 in amino acids: CASRELYQETQYF. The CDR3 nucleotides read TGTGCCAGCAGAGAACTCTACCAAGAGACCCAGTACTTC.